These T cell receptor beta chains were read from a single sample in a study of metastatic and nonmetastatic thyroid tumors. Via MiXCR, TCRdb re-called the PCR reads. The sample yields some 27,000 clones, roughly a quarter seen once. The material sequenced was blood. Receptors originate from a female donor with papillary thyroid cancer or a benign thyroid nodule (not recorded which). Some clones in this sample may be carry-over from other donors' samples. Each CDR3 is given with its conserved first and last residue.

v_gene,CDR3aa
TRBV20-1,CSARTGREETQYF
TRBV4-2,CASSPTGEAGELFF
TRBV6-1,CASSLAWPYEQHF
TRBV29-1,CSVEEVIADTQYF
TRBV18,CASSLSGPTSYEQYF
TRBV10-2,CANIAPISSGRESSYNEQFF
TRBV5-1,CASSAGTGTEEQFF
TRBV5-1,CASSPGGAGEETQYF
TRBV20-1,CSARDRGSGRGQDTQYF
TRBV19,CASELQGGTGELFF
TRBV12-3/TRBV12-4,CASSPGQGFYEQYF
TRBV7-9,CDSSTGLETQYF
TRBV6-4,CASSDSHHAGGTDTQYF
TRBV4-1,CASSQTEKPGNTIYF
TRBV5-4,CASSAQGIQETQYF
TRBV10-3,CAISESLPEGGSNSPLHF
TRBV25-1,CASSGGTYTQYF
TRBV20-1,CSARARQAGGSYEQYF
TRBV7-1,CASSSQSSGSARFTDTQYF
TRBV28,CASRTGTGGYGYTF
TRBV4-1,CANSRDIPSYNEQFF
TRBV11-1,CASSLGSGRRNEQFF
TRBV5-1,CASSVRSGGATGELFF
TRBV19,CASSMIGLNQETQYF
TRBV6-1,CASRFGTSGATGELFF
TRBV19,CASSSPLRGDGYTF
TRBV6-1,CASSERAGITEAFF
TRBV20-1,CSAPGPSGEQYF
TRBV24-1,CATSDYRDGYTF
TRBV24-1,CATSDFGTSGNEQFF
TRBV27,CASSDPGSEAFF
TRBV19,CASSPTGRFYGYTF
TRBV5-1,CASSEGEGGHRETQYF
TRBV24-1,CATSGSRTGAPYTF
TRBV6-1,CASTLREGQRLSYEQYF
TRBV20-1,CSAREAGGVADTQYF
TRBV10-2,CATSDFTEKGNYGYTF
TRBV9,CASSVFSRGLGTDTQYF
TRBV6-1,CASGHPDSYEQYF
TRBV20-1,CSATPGFSILEQFF
TRBV20-1,CSATGQGALSGANVLTF
TRBV5-1,CASSLGWFQGEAFF
TRBV9,CASSSPEGVYGYTF
TRBV4-1,CASSQVGGLISGNTIYF
TRBV10-1,CASRQDPGGNSHLRF
TRBV7-6,CASSSPGQGTEAFF
TRBV6-5,CASSYGAEAGGGETQYF
TRBV11-3,CASSFTSGSGDNEQFF
TRBV3-1,CASSQSPGLASGTQYF
TRBV5-4,CASSWSWGGGGEQYF
TRBV10-1,CASSDPTGVTEQYF
TRBV20-1,CSAMGTETSEAFF
TRBV24-1,CATPLAACTDTQYF
TRBV12-3/TRBV12-4,CARSRGTSYNEPFF
TRBV28,CASSLKYGMAQETQYF
TRBV5-4,CASIGGNTEAFF